The present entry profiles one T cell receptor beta chain with its context. Its matching antigen is unknown. Expressed TCRB transcripts got sequenced, as all isolated RNA was reverse transcribed. Produced via immunoSEQ multiplex PCR; TCRdb's table is partial and in-frame only. The sample has some 220,000 clones, around 9.9% seen once; the top ten hold 1% to 1.5%. This record comes from a study of beta chain features in type 1 diabetes. The study's findings and limits: A greater similarity of naive, central memory and Treg TCRB repertoires was seen among patients than among healthy donors. For TCRB rearrangement, an influence of HLA type remained unresolved here.

Germline values: CDR1 MGHDK, CDR2 SYGVNS. The germline V and J ends were trimmed by 6 bases and 3 bases, with 11 bases remaining between them. There are 13 residues in the CDR3. The single heparinised draw taken from each donor contained about 100 mL of blood on average. The receptor comes from a man aged 18 to 30 in good health. Sample: central memory CD4+ T cells from blood. The chain uses TRBV25-1 and TRBJ1-2, with a tentative D call TRBD1 (6 bases). The CDR3 spells CASSSTGHYGYTF. In DNA, the CDR3 is TGTGCCAGCAGCAGCACAGGGCACTATGGCTACACCTTC.